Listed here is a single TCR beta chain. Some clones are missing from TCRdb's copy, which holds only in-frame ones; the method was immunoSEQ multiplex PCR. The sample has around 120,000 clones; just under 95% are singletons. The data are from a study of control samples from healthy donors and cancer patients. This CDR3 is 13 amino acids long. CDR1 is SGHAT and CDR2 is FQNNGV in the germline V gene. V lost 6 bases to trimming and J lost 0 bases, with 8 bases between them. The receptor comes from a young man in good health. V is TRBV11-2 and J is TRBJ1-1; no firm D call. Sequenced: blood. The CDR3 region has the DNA TGTGCCAGCAGTCCCGGGATGAACACTGAAGCTTTCTTT. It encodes CASSPGMNTEAFF.